This passage covers 22 T cell receptor beta chains from one sample sequenced in a study of OX40 agonist ivuxolimab in advanced cancers. Using immunoSEQ multiplex PCR, the repertoire was profiled, and TCRdb retains in-frame clones only, with some absent. The sample holds some 55,000 clones, approximately 91% seen once. Sequenced material: CD4+ or CD8+ T cells sorted from blood, taken in a trial of the OX40 agonist ivuxolimab. The origin of the receptors is an adult with an advanced solid tumor such as melanoma, head and neck, liver or kidney cancer.

The chain joins TRBV18 to TRBJ2-2, with D possibly being TRBD1 or TRBD2 (5 bases each). The CDR3 runs to 17 residues. From germline, CDR1 is KGHSH and CDR2 LQKENI. Trimming left V 3 bases short and J 0 bases short, with 14 bases between. The CDR3 loop is CASSPPRDVPNTGELFF. The CDR3 region has the DNA TGTGCCAGCTCACCCCCGAGGGACGTACCGAACACCGGGGAGCTGTTTTTT.

The V gene is TRBV6-1, the J gene TRBJ1-1; 9 nucleotides align to TRBD1. The CDR3 has 13 amino acids. The V gene end was trimmed by 10 bases and the J gene end by 5 bases; junction bases not matched to a gene: 8. Germline assignment: CDR1 MNHNS and CDR2 SASEGT. The CDR3 is CATSRDRETEAFF. CDR3 DNA: TGTGCCACGAGCCGGGACAGGGAAACTGAAGCTTTCTTT.

This chain links TRBV4-2 with TRBJ1-2; TRBD1 is a possible D gene (5 bases). CDR1 and CDR2 (germline): LGHNA, YNFKEQ. This CDR3 is 14 amino acids long. Trimming removed 1 base from V and 10 bases from J, with 16 bases in between. The CDR3 protein is CASSQVKGALNYTF. Here the CDR3 DNA reads TGTGCCAGCAGCCAAGTTAAAGGGGCCCTAAACTACACCTTC.

Written as DNA, the CDR3 is TGTGCCAGCTCACCTCTTGGCAGGGGAGCCTCTGGGGCCAACGTCCTGACTTTC. It codes for CASSPLGRGASGANVLTF. The chain has TRBV18 and TRBJ2-6, with D possibly matching TRBD1 (6 bases). Looked up from germline, CDR1 is KGHSH and CDR2 is LQKENI. The V end was cut by 3 bases, the J end by 0 bases, with 15 bases between. The CDR3 runs 18 residues.

This clone was seen a few times. The CDR3 here is CASEPSGSDTQYF. The CDR3 DNA reads TGTGCTAGTGAGCCTAGCGGGAGCGATACGCAGTATTTT. The genes are TRBV12-5 and TRBJ2-3; 10 nucleotides agree with TRBD2. This CDR3 region has 13 residues. Germline CDR1 LGHNT, CDR2 FRNRAP. The trim removed 7 bases at V and 6 bases at J, leaving 4 bases unmatched.

The chain recombines TRBV5-4 with TRBJ2-5; a weak D match, TRBD2 (5 bases). V lost 0 bases and J 7 bases, leaving 13 bases between the germline ends. The CDR3 has 14 residues. The V gene's germline CDR1 is SGHNT and CDR2 YYREEE (reference sequence). CDR3 DNA sequence: TGTGCCAGCAGCTTGGCCGTTAGCGTCTTGACCCAGTACTTC. It yields the protein CASSLAVSVLTQYF.

The chain joins TRBV6-5 to TRBJ2-7; D uncertain. V was clipped by 2 bases and J by 2 bases, with 13 bases between them. Germline V CDR1 and CDR2: MNHEY, SVGAGI. The CDR3 runs to 15 residues. Here the CDR3 reads CASSYGVPLTYEQYF. CDR3 DNA: TGTGCCAGCAGTTACGGGGTTCCCCTAACCTACGAGCAGTACTTC.

J is TRBJ2-2 and V is TRBV5-5, with 10 positions matching TRBD2. Germline CDR1 and CDR2: SGHKS and YYEKEE (reference sequence). This CDR3 has 16 amino acids. V shed 3 bases and J 0 bases; nucleotides not matched to a gene: 2. CDR3 protein: CASSYLAGANTGELFF. The CDR3 nucleotides are TGTGCCAGCAGCTATCTAGCGGGAGCGAACACCGGGGAGCTGTTTTTT.

The V call is TRBV10-1, the J call TRBJ2-1, with 13 bases identical to TRBD2. Germline lookup yields CDR1 WNHNN and CDR2 SYGVQD (reference sequence). J lost 7 bases, V lost 7 bases, and 25 bases had no gene match. The CDR3 has 21 amino acids. The chain's CDR3 is CASTDSKGTYGLAGESNEQFF. The CDR3 DNA reads TGCGCCAGCACCGACTCGAAGGGGACGTATGGACTAGCGGGGGAATCAAATGAGCAGTTCTTC.

This chain joins TRBV28 and TRBJ1-1; the D is unclear. V shed 4 bases and J shed 5 bases, with 11 bases lying between them. The germline V gene encodes CDR1 MDHEN and CDR2 SYDVKM. There are 13 residues in the CDR3. Here the CDR3 reads CASSWQSITEAFF. The DNA for the CDR3 is TGTGCCAGCAGTTGGCAGTCGATTACTGAAGCTTTCTTT.

This clone appeared once. The V gene is TRBV5-4, the J gene TRBJ1-1; D gene ambiguous. This CDR3 spans 17 amino acids. V dropped 4 bases and J dropped 1 base, with 20 bases sitting between them. In germline, CDR1 is SGHNT, CDR2 YYREEE (reference sequence). CDR3 in amino acids: CASSLGSRRVSNTEAFF. The CDR3 DNA sequence: TGTGCCAGCAGCCTGGGGTCCAGGCGGGTTTCGAACACTGAAGCTTTCTTT.

J is TRBJ2-5 and V is TRBV2, with 9 nucleotides matching TRBD2. This CDR3 has 15 residues. Germline values: CDR1 SNHLY, CDR2 FYNNEI. J was trimmed by 2 bases and V by 6 bases; bases with no gene match: 7. The CDR3 DNA follows: TGTGCCAGCAGCGTTGGCGGGGGGGTTCAAGAGACCCAGTACTTC. Protein sequence: CASSVGGGVQETQYF.

The CDR3 spells CASSPRAYTDTQYF. The CDR3 coding sequence is TGTGCCAGTAGTCCCAGGGCCTACACAGATACGCAGTATTTT. J is TRBJ2-3 and V is TRBV19, with D possibly being TRBD1 (5 bases). Germline CDR1 and CDR2: LNHDA and SQIVND (reference sequence). There are 14 residues in the CDR3. V was shortened by 5 bases and J by 2 bases, with 11 bases between the two germline ends. Looking up the rest from reference TRBV19 and TRBJ2-3 gives the full variable domain: DGGITQSPKYLFRKEGQNVTLSCEQNLNHDAMYWYRQDPGQGLRLIYYSQIVNDFQKGDIAEGYSVSREKKESFPLTVTSAQKNPTAFYLCASSPRAYTDTQYFGPGTRLTVL.

The chain joins TRBV7-3 to TRBJ2-3; no clear D gene. Between the trimmed V and J ends, which lost 4 bases and 0 bases, there was a span of 8 bases. The germline V gene has CDR1 SGHTA and CDR2 FQGTGA. The CDR3 is 14 residues long. CDR3 sequence reads: CASSSHSSTDTQYF. As DNA, the CDR3 is TGTGCCAGCAGCTCGCACTCAAGCACAGATACGCAGTATTTT.

This clone came up a few times. The V call is TRBV9, the J call TRBJ2-7, with TRBD2 identical over 10 bases. The germline gives CDR1 SGDLS, CDR2 YYNGEE. V dropped 5 bases and J dropped 4; count of bases not matched to a gene: 6. The CDR3 sequence is 14 residues long. The CDR3 is CASSKREGRYEQYF. The DNA for the CDR3 is TGTGCCAGCAGTAAGCGGGAGGGCCGATACGAGCAGTACTTC.

This chain links TRBV19 with TRBJ1-1; 7 bases agree with TRBD1. V lost 0 bases and J lost 3; bases outside the gene matches: 7. The CDR3 loop spans 16 amino acids. The germline CDR1 and CDR2 sequences are LNHDA and SQIVND (reference sequence). CDR3 nucleotides: TGTGCCAGTAGTATAGAGGGGACAGACTTATACACTGAAGCTTTCTTT. Its protein is CASSIEGTDLYTEAFF. Drawing the rest from reference TRBV19 and TRBJ1-1, the complete variable domain is DGGITQSPKYLFRKEGQNVTLSCEQNLNHDAMYWYRQDPGQGLRLIYYSQIVNDFQKGDIAEGYSVSREKKESFPLTVTSAQKNPTAFYLCASSIEGTDLYTEAFFGQGTRLTVV.

This chain joins TRBV5-1 and TRBJ2-3; D gene uncertain. The germline V gene has CDR1 SGHRS and CDR2 YFSETQ. This CDR3 has 15 residues. V lost 2 bases, J lost 2 bases, and 12 bases lay in between. DNA for the CDR3: TGCGCCAGCAGCTTAGTTTCCCTCTCCACAGATACGCAGTATTTT. This translates into CASSLVSLSTDTQYF.

This chain links TRBV5-1 with TRBJ2-3; 8 nucleotides align to TRBD2. The germline V gene encodes CDR1 SGHRS and CDR2 YFSETQ. Trimming cost V 5 bases and J 4 bases; bases outside gene matches: 9. This CDR3 is built from 15 residues. The CDR3 region is CASRKGAGVADTQYF. The CDR3 nucleotides are TGCGCCAGCAGGAAAGGAGCGGGAGTGGCAGATACGCAGTATTTT.

This chain connects TRBV19 to TRBJ2-7; D is perhaps TRBD1 (6 bases). This CDR3 comprises 15 residues. Germline lookup yields CDR1 LNHDA and CDR2 SQIVND (reference sequence). The ends were cut back, 4 bases at V and 0 bases at J, with 13 bases in the middle. This CDR3 is CASSKDSPSSYEQYF. For the CDR3, the DNA is TGTGCCAGTAGTAAGGACAGTCCGAGCTCCTACGAGCAGTACTTC.

The chain employs TRBV4-1 and TRBJ1-1, with D tentatively TRBD1 (6 bases). This CDR3 is 13 amino acids long. Trimming removed 1 base at V and 8 bases at J, with 11 bases between. The germline gives CDR1 MGHRA, CDR2 YSYEKL. The DNA of the CDR3 is TGCGCCAGCAGCCAAGGAGGACAGCGGGAAGCTTTCTTT. Translated, it gives CASSQGGQREAFF.

This chain joins TRBV18 and TRBJ2-7; TRBD1 matches at 7 bases. The CDR3 spans 16 residues. Trimming took 3 bases from V and 6 from J; bases not matched to a gene: 14. Germline V CDR1 and CDR2: KGHSH, LQKENI. Here the CDR3 DNA reads TGTGCCAGCTCACCCCTGAGGGGGACAGAGGGTTCCGAGCAGTACTTC. Translating it yields CASSPLRGTEGSEQYF.

The chain recombines TRBV4-2 with TRBJ2-1, with D perhaps TRBD1 or TRBD2 (7 bases each). The CDR3 totals 12 residues. Germline lookup yields CDR1 LGHNA and CDR2 YNFKEQ. V was pared by 4 bases and J by 13 bases, with 14 bases between. CDR3 nucleotide sequence: TGTGCCAGCAGCCCAGGGGGGGCCGGACAGTTCTTC. Translating gives CASSPGGAGQFF.